This TCR beta chain was captured in a study of T-cell memory formation after mild COVID-19. Study summary: Largely donor-specific TCR clusters were found.

From germline, CDR1 is KGHDR and CDR2 SFDVKD. Trimming left V 3 bases short and J 7 bases short, with 8 bases between. This CDR3 spans 12 amino acids. TCRdb fed the 5' RACE reads into MiXCR, producing one record per CDR3 protein. The sample has some 210,000 distinct CDR3 sequences; 10% are singletons. The sequence derives from a young man who had mild COVID-19 (a few samples of this study predate the infection). Cell type and time point are not known. The material sequenced was PBMCs or a T cell subset sorted from them (not recorded which). This chain joins TRBV24-1 and TRBJ1-2, with D unclear. The CDR3 loop reads CATSDRTSGYTF. Here the CDR3 DNA reads TGTGCCACCAGTGATCGGACGTCTGGCTACACCTTC.